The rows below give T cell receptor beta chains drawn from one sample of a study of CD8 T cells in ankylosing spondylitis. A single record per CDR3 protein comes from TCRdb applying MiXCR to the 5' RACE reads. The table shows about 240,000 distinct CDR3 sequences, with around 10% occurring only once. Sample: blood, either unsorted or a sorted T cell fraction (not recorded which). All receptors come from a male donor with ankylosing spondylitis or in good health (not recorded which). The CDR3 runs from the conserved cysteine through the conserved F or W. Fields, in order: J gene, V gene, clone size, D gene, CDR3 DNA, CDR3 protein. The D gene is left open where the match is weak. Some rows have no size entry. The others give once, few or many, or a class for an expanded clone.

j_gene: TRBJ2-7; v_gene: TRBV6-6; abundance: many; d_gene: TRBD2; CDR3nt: TGTGCCAGCAGTACTAGCGGCCCCTACGAGCAGTACTTC; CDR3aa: CASSTSGPYEQYF
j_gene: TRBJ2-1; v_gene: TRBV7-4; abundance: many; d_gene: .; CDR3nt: TGTGCCAGCAGCTTAGCGGGAGATACCTACAATGAGCAGTTCTTC; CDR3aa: CASSLAGDTYNEQFF
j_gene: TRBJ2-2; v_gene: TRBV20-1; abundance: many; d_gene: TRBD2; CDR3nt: TGCAGTGCTGAGAGCAGCGGGACGGACACCGGGGAGCTGTTTTTT; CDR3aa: CSAESSGTDTGELFF
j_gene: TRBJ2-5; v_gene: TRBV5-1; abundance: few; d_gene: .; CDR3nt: TGCGCCAGCAGCATGGGACGGACACTACAAGAGACCCAGTACTTC; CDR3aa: CASSMGRTLQETQYF
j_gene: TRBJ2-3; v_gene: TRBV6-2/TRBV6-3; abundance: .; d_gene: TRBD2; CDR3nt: TGTGCCAGCAGTCCTAGCGGGAGAGGGTCAGATACGCAGTATTTT; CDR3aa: CASSPSGRGSDTQYF
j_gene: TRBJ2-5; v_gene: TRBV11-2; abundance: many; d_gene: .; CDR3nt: TGTGCCAGCAGCTTAAGGGCCATGTACCAAGAGACCCAGTACTTC; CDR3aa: CASSLRAMYQETQYF
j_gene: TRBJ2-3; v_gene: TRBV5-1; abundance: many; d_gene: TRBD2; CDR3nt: TGCGCCAGCAGCCGTAGCGGGAGGGAAGATACGCAGTATTTT; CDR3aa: CASSRSGREDTQYF
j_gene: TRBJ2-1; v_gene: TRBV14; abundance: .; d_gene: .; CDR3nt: TGTGCCAGCAGCCGTAGTATGTATGAGCAGTTCTTC; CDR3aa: CASSRSMYEQFF
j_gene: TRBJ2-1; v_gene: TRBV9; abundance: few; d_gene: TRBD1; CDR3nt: TGTGCCAGCAGCCTCTCAGGAAGGGACAGTGGGCAGTTCTTC; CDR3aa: CASSLSGRDSGQFF
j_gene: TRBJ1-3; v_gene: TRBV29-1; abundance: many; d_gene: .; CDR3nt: TGCAGCGTTGAAAATGGAGGAGCAGCTCTTTTT; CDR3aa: CSVENGGAALF
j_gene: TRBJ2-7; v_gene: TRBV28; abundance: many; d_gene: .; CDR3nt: TGTGCCAGCAGCATTGCCGGGACGGCTACCTACGAGCAGTACTTC; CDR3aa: CASSIAGTATYEQYF
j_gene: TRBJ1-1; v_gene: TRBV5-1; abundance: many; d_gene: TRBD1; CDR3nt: TGCGCCAGCAGCTCAGGACAGGGCTTGCCTGAAGCTTTCTTT; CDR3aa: CASSSGQGLPEAFF
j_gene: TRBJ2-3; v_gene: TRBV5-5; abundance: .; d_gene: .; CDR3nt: TGTGCCAGCAGCTTGAATACCCTAACACTTGGGGATACGCAGTATTTT; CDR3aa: CASSLNTLTLGDTQYF
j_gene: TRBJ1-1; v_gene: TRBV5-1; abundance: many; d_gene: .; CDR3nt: TGCGCCAGCAGCTTAACTTCGGCCCCTACTGAAGCTTTCTTT; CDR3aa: CASSLTSAPTEAFF